The count of the clone carrying this T cell receptor beta chain is one. The data originate from a study of blood T cell repertoires in COVID-19. Study background: There were acute and convalescent COVID-19 samples, and they came from the United States, Italy and Spain. T cells, B-cell-depleted T cells, or PBMCs supplied cDNA or gDNA.

Per the study methods: Reference gene primer amplification gave nucleated cell count estimates. Using immunoSEQ multiplex PCR, the repertoire was profiled, and TCRdb retains in-frame clones only, with some absent. V and J calls and clone size are copied from that table; D and trimming were computed from the DNA. The table lists about 39,000 clones, roughly 76% of them singletons. The clonotype originates from a man in his sixties or seventies with active or convalescent COVID-19. Source material: peripheral blood.

CDR3 amino acids: CASSATITGSEGKNIQYF. As DNA, the CDR3 is TGTGCCAGCAGCGCGACGATAACAGGGAGTGAAGGCAAAAACATTCAGTACTTC. The chain employs TRBV28 and TRBJ2-4; D perhaps matches TRBD1 (6 bases). The CDR3 loop spans 18 amino acids. Between the trimmed V and J ends, which lost 6 bases and 3 bases, there was a span of 24 bases. The germline CDR1 and CDR2 sequences are MDHEN and SYDVKM.